The 18 T cell receptor beta chains below come from one sample, sequenced in a study of neurological immune-mediated disorders. A single record per CDR3 protein comes from TCRdb applying MiXCR to the 5' RACE reads. The sample contains approximately 45,000 distinct CDR3 sequences, roughly 13% of which appear only once. Time point denoted: longitudinal time-point 3. The specimen sequenced was PBMCs. The receptors derive from a man aged 25-40 years in good health.

This clonotype was picked up many times. The chain is built from TRBV18 and TRBJ2-5; 9 bases line up with TRBD1. The CDR3 loop spans 18 amino acids. V was pared by 4 bases and J by 5 bases, with 17 bases of the junction left unmatched. Germline lookup yields CDR1 KGHSH and CDR2 LQKENI. The CDR3 loop is CASSLRIPGQGNSETQYF. DNA for the CDR3: TGTGCCAGCTCACTCAGAATACCGGGACAGGGAAACTCGGAGACCCAGTACTTC.

This clonotype was recorded many times. V usage is TRBV5-1 and J usage is TRBJ2-3; 8 nucleotides align to TRBD2. Germline V lookup: CDR1 SGHRS, CDR2 YFSETQ. Germline trimming cut 2 bases from V and 3 bases from J; bases unmatched to any gene: 2. This CDR3 has 14 residues. The CDR3 sequence: CASSLAGVTDTQYF. In DNA form, the CDR3 reads TGCGCCAGCAGCTTAGCGGGAGTGACAGATACGCAGTATTTT.

The CDR3 spells CATSLGVGTDTQYF. The CDR3, as DNA: TGTGCCACCAGTCTGGGAGTGGGCACAGATACGCAGTATTTT. This chain joins TRBV15 and TRBJ2-3; D possibly corresponds to TRBD2 (5 bases). This CDR3 contains 14 residues. V lost 6 bases to trimming and J lost 1 base, with 11 bases between them. Germline CDR1 reads LNHNV; CDR2 reads YYDKDF (reference sequence).

This clonotype occurred many times. The chain links TRBV20-1 to TRBJ2-5, with TRBD2 as a possible D gene (5 bases). V shed 7 bases and J shed 3 bases, with 18 bases lying between them. The CDR3 consists of 14 residues. Germline V gene sequence: CDR1 DFQATT, CDR2 SNEGSKA (reference sequence). CDR3 sequence: CSVNTSGIKETQYF. The CDR3, as DNA: TGCAGTGTCAACACCTCGGGGATTAAAGAGACCCAGTACTTC.

This clonotype was counted many times. In DNA, the CDR3 is TGCAGTGCTAGGGCGGACACTGCACGCCCCTACGAGCAGTACTTC. This sequence encodes CSARADTARPYEQYF. The chain recombines TRBV20-1 with TRBJ2-7; the D gene is possibly TRBD1 (5 bases). The CDR3 is made up of 15 amino acids. Germline-derived CDR1 and CDR2 are DFQATT and SNEGSKA (reference sequence). V was clipped by 3 bases and J by 2 bases, with 17 bases between them.

This clonotype was picked up many times. V and J are TRBV7-2 and TRBJ2-2, with a tentative D call TRBD2 (6 bases). Per the germline V gene, CDR1 is SGHTA and CDR2 is FQGNSA. The CDR3 runs to 17 residues. V lost 2 bases to trimming and J lost 0 bases, with 13 bases between them. CDR3 protein: CASSLRAAGPNTGELFF. For the CDR3, the DNA is TGTGCCAGCAGCTTAAGAGCCGCGGGGCCGAACACCGGGGAGCTGTTTTTT.

This clonotype has ten or more counts. The chain has TRBV27 and TRBJ2-5; D remains ambiguous. This CDR3 is built from 12 residues. The V end lost 5 bases, the J end lost 1 base, and 5 bases lay between the germline ends. The germline gives CDR1 MNHEY, CDR2 SMNVEV (reference sequence). The CDR3 sequence is CASSKSQETQYF. Written as DNA, the CDR3 is TGTGCCAGCAGTAAAAGCCAAGAGACCCAGTACTTC.

This clonotype was seen ten or more times. The chain uses TRBV28 and TRBJ2-3; 8 nucleotides match TRBD1. With 5 bases clipped from V and 2 bases from J, the junction kept 6 bases outside the gene matches. The germline CDR1 and CDR2 sequences are MDHEN and SYDVKM. The CDR3 runs 15 residues. For the CDR3, the DNA is TGTGCCAGCAGTGTGGACAGGGCCTACACAGATACGCAGTATTTT. Translated: CASSVDRAYTDTQYF.

This clonotype was found many times. This chain connects TRBV24-1 to TRBJ2-1; perhaps TRBD1 as D (7 bases). This CDR3 comprises 14 residues. Trimming shortened V by 3 bases and J by 10 bases, and 15 bases separated the two germline ends. Germline CDR1 KGHDR, CDR2 SFDVKD. CDR3 bases: TGTGCCACCAGTGATAGGATCAGGGGGAGGGAGCAGTTCTTC. Protein: CATSDRIRGREQFF.

This clonotype was picked up many times. The rearrangement uses TRBV29-1 and TRBJ2-1; D is uncertain. V was cut by 3 bases and J by 9 bases, with 9 bases left in between. Germline V gene sequence: CDR1 SQVTM, CDR2 ANQGSEA. The CDR3 contains 11 residues. The CDR3 protein is CSVEIVTEQFF. The CDR3 bases are TGCAGCGTTGAGATCGTTACTGAGCAGTTCTTC.

This clonotype was observed at least ten times. The rearrangement joins TRBV3-1 to TRBJ2-7; TRBD1 or TRBD2 may be the D gene (5 bases each). V was shortened by 0 bases and J by 4 bases, with 10 bases between the two germline ends. The V gene's germline CDR1 is LGHDT and CDR2 YNNKEL (reference sequence). This CDR3 region has 14 residues. CDR3 protein: CASSQDTWGYEQYF. For the CDR3, the DNA is TGTGCCAGCAGCCAAGATACCTGGGGGTACGAGCAGTACTTC.

This clonotype was detected a few times. The chain uses TRBV20-1 and TRBJ1-2; no clear D. V was shortened by 3 bases and J by 2 bases, with 7 bases between the two germline ends. Germline lookup yields CDR1 DFQATT and CDR2 SNEGSKA (reference sequence). The CDR3 runs to 12 residues. Here the CDR3 DNA reads TGCAGTGCTAGTCAGGCCAACTATGGCTACACCTTC. This encodes CSASQANYGYTF.

This clonotype was observed once. The V call is TRBV5-1, the J call TRBJ2-3; D gene unclear. This CDR3 has 12 residues. CDR1 SGHRS and CDR2 YFSETQ come from the germline V gene. V was trimmed by 5 bases and J by 4 bases, leaving 8 bases between them. CDR3 sequence reads: CASSFGPDTQYF. CDR3 sequence (DNA): TGCGCCAGCAGTTTCGGTCCAGATACGCAGTATTTT.

There are many counts of this clonotype. The chain has TRBV5-1 and TRBJ1-1, with 10 bases aligning to TRBD1. CDR1 is SGHRS and CDR2 is YFSETQ in the germline V gene. This CDR3 comprises 18 residues. The V segment lost 3 bases and the J segment 0 bases; nucleotides outside the gene matches: 11. This CDR3 is CASSSAGTGALLNTEAFF. The CDR3 DNA reads TGCGCCAGCAGCTCCGCCGGGACAGGGGCACTCCTGAACACTGAAGCTTTCTTT.

This clonotype has at least ten counts. This chain joins TRBV7-9 and TRBJ2-1, with D unclear. The ends were cut back, 9 bases at V and 3 bases at J, with 12 bases in the middle. In germline, CDR1 is SEHNR, CDR2 FQNEAQ (reference sequence). The CDR3 has 13 residues. For the CDR3, the DNA is TGTGCCAGTGTCCGGTCGCTCTACAATGAGCAGTTCTTC. Protein product: CASVRSLYNEQFF.

This clonotype was seen many times. V is TRBV5-1 and J is TRBJ2-2; D is undetermined. The CDR3 is 13 amino acids. CDR1 is SGHRS, CDR2 YFSETQ, per germline. Trimming removed 7 bases at V and 1 base at J, with 8 bases between. The CDR3 is CASELGNTGELFF. The CDR3 bases are TGCGCCAGCGAATTGGGGAACACCGGGGAGCTGTTTTTT. Filled out from reference TRBV5-1 and TRBJ2-2, the complete variable domain reads KAGVTQTPRYLIKTRGQQVTLSCSPISGHRSVSWYQQTPGQGLQFLFEYFSETQRNKGNFPGRFSGRQFSNSRSEMNVSTLELGDSALYLCASELGNTGELFFGEGSRLTVL.

This clonotype was found many times. The V and J genes are TRBV7-2 and TRBJ2-2; D might be TRBD2 (7 bases). This CDR3 spans 17 amino acids. CDR1 and CDR2 from the germline V gene are SGHTA and FQGNSA. Trimming stripped 5 bases from V and 4 bases from J, with 20 bases between. The CDR3 DNA is TGTGCCAGCAGCAGTAGAGGGGGGGCAGGGTTCACCGGGGAGCTGTTTTTT. The encoded protein is CASSSRGGAGFTGELFF.

Ten or more counts support this clonotype. J is TRBJ2-3 and V is TRBV20-1; possibly TRBD1 for D (7 bases). The CDR3 is 12 amino acids. The V gene lost 6 bases and the J gene lost 7 bases, with 14 bases spanning the gap. Germline V gives CDR1 DFQATT, CDR2 SNEGSKA (reference sequence). This CDR3 reads CSASGGGNTQYF. CDR3 DNA sequence: TGCAGTGCCAGTGGAGGGGGCAATACGCAGTATTTT.